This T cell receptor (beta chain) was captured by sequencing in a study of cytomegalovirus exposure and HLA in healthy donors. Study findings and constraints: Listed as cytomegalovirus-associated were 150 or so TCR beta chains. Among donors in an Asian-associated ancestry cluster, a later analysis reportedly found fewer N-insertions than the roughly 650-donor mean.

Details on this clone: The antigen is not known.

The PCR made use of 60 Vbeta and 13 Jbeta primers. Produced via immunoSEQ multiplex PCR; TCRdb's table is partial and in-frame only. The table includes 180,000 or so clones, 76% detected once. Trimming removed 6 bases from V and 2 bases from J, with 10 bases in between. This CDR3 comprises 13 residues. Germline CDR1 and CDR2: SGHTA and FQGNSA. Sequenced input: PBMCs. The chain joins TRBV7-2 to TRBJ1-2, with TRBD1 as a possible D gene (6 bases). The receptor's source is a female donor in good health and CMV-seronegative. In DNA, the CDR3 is TGTGCCAGCAGGCTACAGGGCAACTATGGCTACACCTTC. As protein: CASRLQGNYGYTF.